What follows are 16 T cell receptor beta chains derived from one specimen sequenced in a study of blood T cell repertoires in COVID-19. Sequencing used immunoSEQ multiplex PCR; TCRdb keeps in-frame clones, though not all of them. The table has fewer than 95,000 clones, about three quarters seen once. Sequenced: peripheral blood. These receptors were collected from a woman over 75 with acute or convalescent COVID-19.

The CDR3 loop is CASSSRLAGAFQETQYF. Here the CDR3 DNA reads TGTGCCAGCAGCTCCCGACTAGCGGGGGCCTTCCAAGAGACCCAGTACTTC. The chain carries TRBV5-5 and TRBJ2-5; 12 nucleotides match TRBD2. The CDR3 length is 17 residues. Germline CDR1 SGHKS, CDR2 YYEKEE (reference sequence). V lost 3 bases and J lost 1; bases outside the gene matches: 7.

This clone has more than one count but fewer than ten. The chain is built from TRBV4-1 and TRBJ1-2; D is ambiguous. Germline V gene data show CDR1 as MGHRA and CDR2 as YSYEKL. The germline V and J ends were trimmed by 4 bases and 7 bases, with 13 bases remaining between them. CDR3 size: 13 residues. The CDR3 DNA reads TGCGCCAGCAGCCGACTTGGGAGTACTGGCTACACCTTC. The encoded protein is CASSRLGSTGYTF.

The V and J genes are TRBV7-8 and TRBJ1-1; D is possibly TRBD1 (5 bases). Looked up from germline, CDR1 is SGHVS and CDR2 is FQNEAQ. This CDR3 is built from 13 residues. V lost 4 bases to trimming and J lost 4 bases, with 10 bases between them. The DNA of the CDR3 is TGTGCCAGCAGCTCAAGGGGTGGCACTGAAGCTTTCTTT. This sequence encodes CASSSRGGTEAFF.

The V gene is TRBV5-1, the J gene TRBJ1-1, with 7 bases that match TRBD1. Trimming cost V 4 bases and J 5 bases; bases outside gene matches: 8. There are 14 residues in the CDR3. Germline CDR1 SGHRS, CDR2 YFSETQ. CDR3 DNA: TGCGCCAGCAGCCCCATTCCAGGGGGGACTGAAGCTTTCTTT. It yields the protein CASSPIPGGTEAFF.

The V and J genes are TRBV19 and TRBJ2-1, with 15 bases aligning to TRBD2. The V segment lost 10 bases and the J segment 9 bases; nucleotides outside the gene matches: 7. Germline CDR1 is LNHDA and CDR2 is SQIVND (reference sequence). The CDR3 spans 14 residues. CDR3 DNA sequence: TGTGCCACCGCCTGGACTAGCGGGGGGGCTGAGCAGTTCTTC. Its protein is CATAWTSGGAEQFF. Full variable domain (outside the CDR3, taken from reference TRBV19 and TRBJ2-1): DGGITQSPKYLFRKEGQNVTLSCEQNLNHDAMYWYRQDPGQGLRLIYYSQIVNDFQKGDIAEGYSVSREKKESFPLTVTSAQKNPTAFYLCATAWTSGGAEQFFGPGTRLTVL.

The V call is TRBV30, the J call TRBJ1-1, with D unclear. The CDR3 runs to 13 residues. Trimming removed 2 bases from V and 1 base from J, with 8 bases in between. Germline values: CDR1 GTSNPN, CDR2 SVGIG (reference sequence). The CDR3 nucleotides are TGTGCCTGGAGTAGACTACCGAACACTGAAGCTTTCTTT. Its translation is CAWSRLPNTEAFF. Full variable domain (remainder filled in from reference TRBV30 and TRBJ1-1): SQTIHQWPATLVQPVGSPLSLECTVEGTSNPNLYWYRQAAGRGLQLLFYSVGIGQISSEVPQNLSASRPQDRQFILSSKKLLLSDSGFYLCAWSRLPNTEAFFGQGTRLTVV.

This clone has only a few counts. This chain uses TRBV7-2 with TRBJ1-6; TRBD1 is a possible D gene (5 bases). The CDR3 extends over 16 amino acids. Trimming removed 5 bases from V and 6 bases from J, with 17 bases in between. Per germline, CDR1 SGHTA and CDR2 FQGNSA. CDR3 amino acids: CASSPSVGGINSPLHF. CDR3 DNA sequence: TGTGCCAGCAGCCCATCCGTGGGGGGGATTAATTCACCCCTCCACTTT.

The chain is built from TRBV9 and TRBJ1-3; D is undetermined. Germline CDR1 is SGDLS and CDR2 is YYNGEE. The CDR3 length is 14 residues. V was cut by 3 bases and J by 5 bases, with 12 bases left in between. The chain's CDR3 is CASSASEARNTIYF. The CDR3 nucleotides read TGTGCCAGCAGCGCGTCGGAGGCCCGAAACACCATATATTTT.

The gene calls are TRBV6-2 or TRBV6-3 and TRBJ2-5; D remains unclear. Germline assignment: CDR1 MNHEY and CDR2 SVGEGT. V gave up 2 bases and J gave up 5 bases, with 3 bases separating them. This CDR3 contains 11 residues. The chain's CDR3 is CASSYEETQYF. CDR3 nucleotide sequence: TGTGCCAGCAGTTACGAGGAGACCCAGTACTTC.

The CDR3, as DNA: TGTGCCACTGCCGGGACTAGCCAAGAGACCCAGTACTTC. Protein product: CATAGTSQETQYF. The rearrangement joins TRBV10-3 to TRBJ2-5; TRBD2 matches 8 bases. Germline assignment: CDR1 ENHRY and CDR2 SYGVKD. The V and J ends lost 10 bases and 1 base, in that order; junction bases with no gene match: 5. The CDR3 is 13 amino acids.

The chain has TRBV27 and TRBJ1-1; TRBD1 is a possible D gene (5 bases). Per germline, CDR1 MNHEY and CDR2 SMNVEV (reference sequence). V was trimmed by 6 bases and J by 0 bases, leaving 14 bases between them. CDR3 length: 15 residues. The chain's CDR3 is CASSPIGAMNTEAFF. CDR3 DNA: TGTGCCAGCAGCCCCATAGGGGCGATGAACACTGAAGCTTTCTTT.

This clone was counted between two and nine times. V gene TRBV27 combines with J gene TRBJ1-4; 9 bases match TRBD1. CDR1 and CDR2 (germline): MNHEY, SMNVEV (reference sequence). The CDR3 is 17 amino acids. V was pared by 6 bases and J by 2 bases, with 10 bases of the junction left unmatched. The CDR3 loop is CASRIGRGTGTNEKLFF. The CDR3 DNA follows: TGTGCCAGCAGGATCGGCCGCGGGACAGGGACTAATGAAAAACTGTTTTTT. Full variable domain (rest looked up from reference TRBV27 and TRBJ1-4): EAQVTQNPRYLITVTGKKLTVTCSQNMNHEYMSWYRQDPGLGLRQIYYSMNVEVTDKGDVPEGYKVSRKEKRNFPLILESPSPNQTSLYFCASRIGRGTGTNEKLFFGSGTQLSVL.

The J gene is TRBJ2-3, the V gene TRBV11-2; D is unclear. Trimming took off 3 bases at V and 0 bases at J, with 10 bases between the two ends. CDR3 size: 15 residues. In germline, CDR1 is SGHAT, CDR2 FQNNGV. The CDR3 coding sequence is TGTGCCAGCAGCTTCTCCCCAACTAGCACAGATACGCAGTATTTT. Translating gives CASSFSPTSTDTQYF.

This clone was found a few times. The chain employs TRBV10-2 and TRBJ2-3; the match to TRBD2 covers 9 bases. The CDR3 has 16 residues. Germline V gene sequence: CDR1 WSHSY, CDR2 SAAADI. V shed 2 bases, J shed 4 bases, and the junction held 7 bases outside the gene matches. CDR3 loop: CASSEALAGSPDTQYF. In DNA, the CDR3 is TGCGCCAGCAGTGAGGCCCTAGCGGGGTCCCCAGATACGCAGTATTTT.

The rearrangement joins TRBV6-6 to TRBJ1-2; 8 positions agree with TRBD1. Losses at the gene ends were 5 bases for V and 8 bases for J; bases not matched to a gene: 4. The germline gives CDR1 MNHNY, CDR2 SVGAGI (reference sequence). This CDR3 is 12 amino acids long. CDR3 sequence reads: CASSKQGDGYTF. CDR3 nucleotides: TGTGCCAGCAGTAAACAGGGGGACGGCTACACCTTC.

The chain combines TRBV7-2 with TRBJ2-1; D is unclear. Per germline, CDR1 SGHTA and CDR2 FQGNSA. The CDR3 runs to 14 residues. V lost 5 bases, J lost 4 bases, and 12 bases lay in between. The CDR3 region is CASSPSPGYNEQFF. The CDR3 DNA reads TGTGCCAGCAGCCCCTCGCCAGGTTACAATGAGCAGTTCTTC.